Sequencing of this TCR beta chain was carried out in a study of T cells expressing NK-cell markers. Study-wide background: Serological testing identified most of the eight sequenced donors as HCMV-seropositive and one as seronegative. Study results and caveats: There were several donors in whom these clonotypes also led the CD3+CD56-NKG2C+ fraction.

TCRdb re-called the 5' RACE reads; one entry per CDR3 protein, DNA not given. This repertoire includes some 110,000 distinct CDR3 sequences. Germline V gene data show CDR1 as KGHDR and CDR2 as SFDVKD. This CDR3 has 15 amino acids. On this clonotype: Its antigen is unidentified.

The chain joins TRBV24-1 to TRBJ2-1; TCRdb returns TRBD2, unconfirmable since there is no DNA. The sample comprised blood T cells: a sorted CD56 or NKG2C T cell subset, CD4+ or CD8+ T cells, or bulk PBMC T cells (not recorded which). The sequence was collected from a woman between 18 and 70 years old in good health. The CDR3 loop is CATRTCAGGINEQFF.